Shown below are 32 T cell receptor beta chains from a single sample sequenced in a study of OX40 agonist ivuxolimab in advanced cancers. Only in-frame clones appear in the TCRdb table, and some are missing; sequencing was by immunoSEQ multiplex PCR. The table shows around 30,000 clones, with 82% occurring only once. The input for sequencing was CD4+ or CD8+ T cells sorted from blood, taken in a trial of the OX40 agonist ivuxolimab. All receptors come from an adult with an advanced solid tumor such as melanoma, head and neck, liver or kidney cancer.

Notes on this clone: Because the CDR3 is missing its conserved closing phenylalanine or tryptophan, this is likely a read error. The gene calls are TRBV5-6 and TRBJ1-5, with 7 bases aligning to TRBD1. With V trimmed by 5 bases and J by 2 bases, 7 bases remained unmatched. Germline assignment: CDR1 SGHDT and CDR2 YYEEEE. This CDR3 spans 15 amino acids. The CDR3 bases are TGTGCCAGCAGAAGGCAGGGGGTGGGCAATCAGCCCCAGCATCTT. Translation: CASRRQGVGNQPQHL.

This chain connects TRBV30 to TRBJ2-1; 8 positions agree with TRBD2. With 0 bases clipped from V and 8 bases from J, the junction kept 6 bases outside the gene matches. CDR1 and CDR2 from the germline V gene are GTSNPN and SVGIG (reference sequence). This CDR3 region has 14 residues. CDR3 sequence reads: CAWSVGGGSYEQFF. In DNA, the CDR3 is TGTGCCTGGAGTGTAGGCGGGGGGTCGTATGAGCAGTTCTTC.

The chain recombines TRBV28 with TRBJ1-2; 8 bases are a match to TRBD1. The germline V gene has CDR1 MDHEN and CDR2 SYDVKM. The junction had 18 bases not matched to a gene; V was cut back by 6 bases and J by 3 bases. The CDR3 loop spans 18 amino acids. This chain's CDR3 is CASRNGQGIPNQHYGYTF. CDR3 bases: TGTGCCAGCAGAAACGGACAGGGAATACCAAACCAGCACTATGGCTACACCTTC.

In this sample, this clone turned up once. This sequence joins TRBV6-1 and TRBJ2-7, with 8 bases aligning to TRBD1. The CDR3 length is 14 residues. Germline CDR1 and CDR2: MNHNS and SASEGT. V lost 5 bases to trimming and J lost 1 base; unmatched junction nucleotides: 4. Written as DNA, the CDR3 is TGTGCCAGCAGTACAGGGGGTGATTCCTACGAGCAGTACTTC. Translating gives CASSTGGDSYEQYF.

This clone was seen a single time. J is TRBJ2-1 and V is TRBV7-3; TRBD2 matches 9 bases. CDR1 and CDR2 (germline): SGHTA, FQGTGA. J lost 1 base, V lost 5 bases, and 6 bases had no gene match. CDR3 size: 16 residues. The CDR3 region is CASSLMSGGSYNEQFF. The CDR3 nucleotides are TGTGCCAGCAGCCTCATGAGCGGGGGGTCCTACAATGAGCAGTTCTTC.

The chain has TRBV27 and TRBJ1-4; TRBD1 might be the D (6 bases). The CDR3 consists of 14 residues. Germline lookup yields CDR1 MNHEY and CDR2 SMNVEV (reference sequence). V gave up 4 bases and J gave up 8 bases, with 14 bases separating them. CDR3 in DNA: TGTGCCAGCAGTTCAACAGGGTATAGCGAAAAACTGTTTTTT. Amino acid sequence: CASSSTGYSEKLFF.

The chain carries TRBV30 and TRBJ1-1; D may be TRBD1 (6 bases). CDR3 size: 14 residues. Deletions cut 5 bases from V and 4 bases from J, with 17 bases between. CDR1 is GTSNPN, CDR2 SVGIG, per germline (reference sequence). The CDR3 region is CAWVLQGRGTEAFF. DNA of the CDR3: TGTGCCTGGGTCCTACAGGGTAGGGGCACTGAAGCTTTCTTT.

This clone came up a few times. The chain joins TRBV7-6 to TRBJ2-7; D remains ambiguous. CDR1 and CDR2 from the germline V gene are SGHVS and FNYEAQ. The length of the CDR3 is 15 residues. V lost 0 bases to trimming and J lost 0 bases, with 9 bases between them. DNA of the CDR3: TGTGCCAGCAGCTTAGCGACTGTAAGCTCCTACGAGCAGTACTTC. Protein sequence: CASSLATVSSYEQYF.

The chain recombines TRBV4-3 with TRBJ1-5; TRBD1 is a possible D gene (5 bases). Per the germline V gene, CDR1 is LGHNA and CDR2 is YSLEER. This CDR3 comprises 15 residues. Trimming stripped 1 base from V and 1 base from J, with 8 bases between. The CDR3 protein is CASSQVPGSNQPQHF. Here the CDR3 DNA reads TGCGCCAGCAGCCAAGTCCCAGGGAGCAATCAGCCCCAGCATTTT.

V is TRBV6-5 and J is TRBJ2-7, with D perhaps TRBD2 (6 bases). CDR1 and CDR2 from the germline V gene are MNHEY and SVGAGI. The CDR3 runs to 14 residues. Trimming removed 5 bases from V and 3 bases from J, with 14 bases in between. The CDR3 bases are TGTGCCAGCAGTCCAGGGACTGCAGGCTACGAGCAGTACTTC. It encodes CASSPGTAGYEQYF.

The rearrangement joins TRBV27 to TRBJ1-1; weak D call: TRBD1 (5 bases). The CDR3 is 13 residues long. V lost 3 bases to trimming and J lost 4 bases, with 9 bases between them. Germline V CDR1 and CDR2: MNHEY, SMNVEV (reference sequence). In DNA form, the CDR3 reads TGTGCCAGCAGTTTTTCAGGGCTCACTGAAGCTTTCTTT. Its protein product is CASSFSGLTEAFF.

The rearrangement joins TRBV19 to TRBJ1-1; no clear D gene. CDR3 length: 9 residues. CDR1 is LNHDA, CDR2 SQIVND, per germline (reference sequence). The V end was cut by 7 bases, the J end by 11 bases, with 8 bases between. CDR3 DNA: TGTGCCAGTATTAAGTTGGCTTTCTTT. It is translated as CASIKLAFF.

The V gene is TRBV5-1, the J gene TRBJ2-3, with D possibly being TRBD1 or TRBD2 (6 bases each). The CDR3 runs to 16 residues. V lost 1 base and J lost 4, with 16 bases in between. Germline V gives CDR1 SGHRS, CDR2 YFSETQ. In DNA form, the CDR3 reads TGCGCCAGCAGCTTGACGGGGGCCACGGACGCAGATACGCAGTATTTT. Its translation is CASSLTGATDADTQYF.

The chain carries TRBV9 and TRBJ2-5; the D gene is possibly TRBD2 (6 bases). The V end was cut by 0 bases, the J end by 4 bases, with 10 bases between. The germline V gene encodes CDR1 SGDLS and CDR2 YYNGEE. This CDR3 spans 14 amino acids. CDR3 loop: CASSVAGRRETQYF. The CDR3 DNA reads TGTGCCAGCAGCGTAGCAGGGAGGCGAGAGACCCAGTACTTC.

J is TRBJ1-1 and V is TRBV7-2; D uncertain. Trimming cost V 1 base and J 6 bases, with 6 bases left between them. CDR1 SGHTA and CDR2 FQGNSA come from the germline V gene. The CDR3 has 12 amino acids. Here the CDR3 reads CASSLETSEAFF. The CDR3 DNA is TGTGCCAGCAGCTTAGAGACTTCTGAAGCTTTCTTT.

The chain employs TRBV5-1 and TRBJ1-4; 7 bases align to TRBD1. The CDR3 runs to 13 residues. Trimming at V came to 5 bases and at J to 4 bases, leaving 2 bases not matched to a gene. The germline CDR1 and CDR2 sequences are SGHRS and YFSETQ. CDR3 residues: CASSTGDNEKLFF. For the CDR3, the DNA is TGCGCCAGCAGTACAGGGGATAATGAAAAACTGTTTTTT.

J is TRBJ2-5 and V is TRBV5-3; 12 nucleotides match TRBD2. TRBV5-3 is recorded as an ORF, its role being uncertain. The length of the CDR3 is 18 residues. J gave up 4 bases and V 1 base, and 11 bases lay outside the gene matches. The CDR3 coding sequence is TGTGCCAGAAGCTTGACTCGGCTAGCGGGAGGGGATCGAGAGACCCAGTACTTC. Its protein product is CARSLTRLAGGDRETQYF.

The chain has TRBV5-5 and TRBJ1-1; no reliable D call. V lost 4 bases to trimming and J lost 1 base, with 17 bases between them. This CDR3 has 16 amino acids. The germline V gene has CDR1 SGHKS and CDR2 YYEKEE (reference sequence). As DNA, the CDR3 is TGTGCCAGCAGCGGAGGGTTAACGACGACGAACACTGAAGCTTTCTTT. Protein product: CASSGGLTTTNTEAFF.

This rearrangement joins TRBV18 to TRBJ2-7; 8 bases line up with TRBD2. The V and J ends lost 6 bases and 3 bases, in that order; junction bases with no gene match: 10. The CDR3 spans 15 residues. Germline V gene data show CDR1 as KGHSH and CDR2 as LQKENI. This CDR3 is CASSPGGAKFYEQYF. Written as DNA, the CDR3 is TGTGCCAGCTCTCCGGGGGGGGCCAAATTCTACGAGCAGTACTTC.

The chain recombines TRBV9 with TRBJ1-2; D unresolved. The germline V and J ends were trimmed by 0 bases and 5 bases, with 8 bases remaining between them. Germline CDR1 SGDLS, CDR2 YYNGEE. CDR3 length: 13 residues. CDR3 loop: CASSVDTKYGYTF. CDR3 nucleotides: TGTGCCAGCAGCGTAGATACCAAGTATGGCTACACCTTC.

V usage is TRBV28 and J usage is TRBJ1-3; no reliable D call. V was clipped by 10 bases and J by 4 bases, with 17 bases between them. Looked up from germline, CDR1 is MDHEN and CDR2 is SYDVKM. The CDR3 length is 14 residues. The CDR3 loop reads CATSRRRLGNTIYF. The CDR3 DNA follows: TGTGCCACCTCTCGACGGAGACTGGGAAACACCATATATTTT.

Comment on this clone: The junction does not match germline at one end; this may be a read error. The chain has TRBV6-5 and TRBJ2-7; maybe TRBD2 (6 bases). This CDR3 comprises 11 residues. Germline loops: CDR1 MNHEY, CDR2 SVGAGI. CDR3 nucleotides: TGTGCCACCAGTCGGGGAGGCGAGCAGTACTTC. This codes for CATSRGGEQYF.

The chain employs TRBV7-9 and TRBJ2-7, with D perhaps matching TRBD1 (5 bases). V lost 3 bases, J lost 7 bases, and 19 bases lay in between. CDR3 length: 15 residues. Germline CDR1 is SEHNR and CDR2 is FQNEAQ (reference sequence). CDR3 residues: CASSFVQGTLGEQYF. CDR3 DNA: TGTGCCAGCAGCTTCGTCCAGGGAACCCTTGGGGAGCAGTACTTC.

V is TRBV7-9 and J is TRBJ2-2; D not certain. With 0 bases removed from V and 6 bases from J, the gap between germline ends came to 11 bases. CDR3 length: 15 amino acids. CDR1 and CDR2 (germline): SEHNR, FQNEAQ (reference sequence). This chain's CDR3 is CASSLAHSSPGELFF. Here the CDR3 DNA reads TGTGCCAGCAGCTTAGCGCATTCGTCCCCCGGGGAGCTGTTTTTT.

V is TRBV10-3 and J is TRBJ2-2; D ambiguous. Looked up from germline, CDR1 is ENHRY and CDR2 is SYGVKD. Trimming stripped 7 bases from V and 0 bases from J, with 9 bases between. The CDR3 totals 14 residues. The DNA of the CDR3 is TGTGCCATCAAAGAGCTGGCGAACACCGGGGAGCTGTTTTTT. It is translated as CAIKELANTGELFF.

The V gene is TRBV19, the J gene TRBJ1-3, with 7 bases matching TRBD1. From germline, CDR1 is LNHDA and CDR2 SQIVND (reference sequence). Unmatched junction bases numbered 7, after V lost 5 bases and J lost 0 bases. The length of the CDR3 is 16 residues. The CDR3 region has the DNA TGTGCCAGTAGTCCCCAAAGGACAGGCTCTGGAAACACCATATATTTT. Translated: CASSPQRTGSGNTIYF.

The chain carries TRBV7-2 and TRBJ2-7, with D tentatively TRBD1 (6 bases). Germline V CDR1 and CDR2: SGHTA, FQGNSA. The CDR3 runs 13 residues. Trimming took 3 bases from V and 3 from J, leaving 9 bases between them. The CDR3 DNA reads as TGTGCCAGCAGCTTCCAGGGGCTCTACGAGCAGTACTTC. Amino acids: CASSFQGLYEQYF. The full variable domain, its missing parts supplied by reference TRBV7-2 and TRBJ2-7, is GAGVSQSPSNKVTEKGKDVELRCDPISGHTALYWYRQSLGQGLEFLIYFQGNSAPDKSGLPSDRFSAERTGGSVSTLTIQRTQQEDSAVYLCASSFQGLYEQYFGPGTRLTVT.

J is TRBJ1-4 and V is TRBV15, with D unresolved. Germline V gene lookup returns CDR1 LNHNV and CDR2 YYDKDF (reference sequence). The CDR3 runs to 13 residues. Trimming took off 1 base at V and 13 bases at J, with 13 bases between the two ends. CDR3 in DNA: TGTGCCACCAGCAGAGTCGGAGCCATGGGACTGTTTTTT. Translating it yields CATSRVGAMGLFF. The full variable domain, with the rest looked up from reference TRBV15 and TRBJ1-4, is DAMVIQNPRYQVTQFGKPVTLSCSQTLNHNVMYWYQQKSSQAPKLLFHYYDKDFNNEADTPDNFQSRRPNTSFCFLDIRSPGLGDTAMYLCATSRVGAMGLFFGSGTQLSVL.

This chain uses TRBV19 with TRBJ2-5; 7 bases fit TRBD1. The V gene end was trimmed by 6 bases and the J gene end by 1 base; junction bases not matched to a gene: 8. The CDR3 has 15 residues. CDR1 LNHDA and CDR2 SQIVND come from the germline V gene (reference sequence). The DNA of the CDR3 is TGTGCCAGTAGCGCCCGTGGGACAGTCCAAGAGACCCAGTACTTC. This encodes CASSARGTVQETQYF. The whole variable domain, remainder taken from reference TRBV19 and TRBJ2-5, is DGGITQSPKYLFRKEGQNVTLSCEQNLNHDAMYWYRQDPGQGLRLIYYSQIVNDFQKGDIAEGYSVSREKKESFPLTVTSAQKNPTAFYLCASSARGTVQETQYFGPGTRLLVL.

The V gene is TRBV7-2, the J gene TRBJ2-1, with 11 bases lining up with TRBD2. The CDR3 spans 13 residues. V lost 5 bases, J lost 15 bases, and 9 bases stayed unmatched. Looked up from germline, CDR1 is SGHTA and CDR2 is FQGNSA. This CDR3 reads CASSVTPGLAAFF. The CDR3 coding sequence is TGTGCCAGCAGCGTTACTCCGGGACTAGCGGCGTTCTTC.

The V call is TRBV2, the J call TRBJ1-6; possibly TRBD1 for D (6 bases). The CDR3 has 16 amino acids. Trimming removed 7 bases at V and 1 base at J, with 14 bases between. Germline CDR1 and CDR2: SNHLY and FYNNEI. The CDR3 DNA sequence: TGTGCCAGCAACAGGGACGCGTTGTCCTATAATTCACCCCTCCACTTT. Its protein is CASNRDALSYNSPLHF. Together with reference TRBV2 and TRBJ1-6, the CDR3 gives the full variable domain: EPEVTQTPSHQVTQMGQEVILRCVPISNHLYFYWYRQILGQKVEFLVSFYNNEISEKSEIFDDQFSVERPDGSNFTLKIRSTKLEDSAMYFCASNRDALSYNSPLHFGNGTRLTVT.

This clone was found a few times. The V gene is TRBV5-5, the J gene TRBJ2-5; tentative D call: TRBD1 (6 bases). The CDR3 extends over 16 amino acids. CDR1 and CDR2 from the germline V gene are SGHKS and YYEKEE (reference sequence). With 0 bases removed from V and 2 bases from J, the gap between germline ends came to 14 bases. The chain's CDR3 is CASSLVDRGEQETQYF. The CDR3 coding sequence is TGTGCCAGCAGCTTGGTGGACAGAGGGGAGCAAGAGACCCAGTACTTC. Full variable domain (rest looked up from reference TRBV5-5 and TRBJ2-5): DAGVTQSPTHLIKTRGQQVTLRCSPISGHKSVSWYQQVLGQGPQFIFQYYEKEERGRGNFPDRFSARQFPNYSSELNVNALLLGDSALYLCASSLVDRGEQETQYFGPGTRLLVL.